The 27 T cell receptor beta chains presented below share a single source sample, sequenced in a study of T cell responses to AZD1222 COVID-19 vaccine. Generated by immunoSEQ multiplex PCR, the TCRdb table keeps only in-frame clones and is missing some. The sample has about 88,000 clones, about 88% seen once. The material sequenced was peripheral blood, taken 28 days after the second AZD1222 dose. The receptors shown here come from an adult who received the AZD1222 COVID-19 vaccine.

The chain carries TRBV4-1 and TRBJ1-2; TRBD1 matches at 9 bases. CDR1 MGHRA and CDR2 YSYEKL come from the germline V gene. This CDR3 comprises 15 residues. J was trimmed by 8 bases and V by 0 bases; bases with no gene match: 7. As DNA, the CDR3 is TGCGCCAGCAGCCAAGAATTCCGGACAGGGGTCGGCTACACCTTC. Its translation: CASSQEFRTGVGYTF.

The chain uses TRBV10-3 and TRBJ1-2; no firm D call. CDR1 and CDR2 (germline): ENHRY, SYGVKD. Trimming removed 3 bases at V and 4 bases at J, with 6 bases between. CDR3 length: 12 residues. The CDR3 reads CAISDRAYGYTF. Here the CDR3 DNA reads TGTGCCATCAGTGATAGAGCCTATGGCTACACCTTC.

This chain links TRBV6-5 with TRBJ1-2; the D gene is possibly TRBD1 (5 bases). The CDR3 is 15 residues long. Per germline, CDR1 MNHEY and CDR2 SVGAGI. Trimming stripped 2 bases from V and 2 bases from J, with 12 bases between. The CDR3, as DNA: TGTGCCAGCAGTTACCTGGGACTGGGAAACTATGGCTACACCTTC. The encoded protein is CASSYLGLGNYGYTF.

The chain recombines TRBV7-9 with TRBJ1-6; 7 bases are a match to TRBD1. The CDR3 runs to 17 residues. V trimming: 3 bases; J trimming: 7 bases; junction bases outside the gene matches: 12. Germline CDR1 reads SEHNR; CDR2 reads FQNEAQ (reference sequence). The CDR3 sequence: CASSFTLTGQINSPLHF. In nucleotides, the CDR3 is TGTGCCAGCAGCTTCACCCTTACGGGACAGATAAATTCACCCCTCCACTTT.

The CDR3 DNA is TGTGCCAGAAGCTTGGTGGGACAGGGGGCTTACGATACGCAGTATTTT. Its translation: CARSLVGQGAYDTQYF. V usage is TRBV5-3 and J usage is TRBJ2-3; 12 nucleotides match TRBD1. TRBV5-3 is assigned to the ORF class and has an uncertain function. The ends lost 0 bases at V and 6 bases at J; junction bases unmatched: 5. There are 16 residues in the CDR3.

V gene TRBV9 combines with J gene TRBJ2-7; D is unresolved. The CDR3 covers 13 residues. CDR1 SGDLS and CDR2 YYNGEE come from the germline V gene. V gave up 4 bases and J gave up 5 bases, with 13 bases separating them. CDR3 in DNA: TGTGCCAGCAGCCCCCAGAACCGTGACGAGCAGTACTTC. This encodes CASSPQNRDEQYF.

This clone has a handful of counts. Written as DNA, the CDR3 is TGCGCCAGCAGCTTGGCCGGGGGGATAACCGGGGAGCTGTTTTTT. This sequence encodes CASSLAGGITGELFF. The J gene is TRBJ2-2, the V gene TRBV5-1, with TRBD2 matching 7 bases. The CDR3 runs 15 residues. After removal of 0 bases from V and 5 bases from J, the junction contained 4 bases not matched to a gene. CDR1 is SGHRS and CDR2 is YFSETQ in the germline V gene. Full variable domain (missing parts from reference TRBV5-1 and TRBJ2-2): KAGVTQTPRYLIKTRGQQVTLSCSPISGHRSVSWYQQTPGQGLQFLFEYFSETQRNKGNFPGRFSGRQFSNSRSEMNVSTLELGDSALYLCASSLAGGITGELFFGEGSRLTVL.

The rearrangement links TRBV6-5 to TRBJ2-3; 8 bases are a match to TRBD2. This CDR3 is built from 15 residues. Trimming at V came to 10 bases and at J to 1 base, leaving 10 bases not matched to a gene. Per germline, CDR1 MNHEY and CDR2 SVGAGI. The CDR3 DNA reads TGTGCCACCCTCCTGGCGGGGGGTCGCACAGATACGCAGTATTTT. It encodes CATLLAGGRTDTQYF.

The rearrangement joins TRBV18 to TRBJ2-2; D uncertain. The germline V gene has CDR1 KGHSH and CDR2 LQKENI. This CDR3 spans 12 amino acids. The ends were cut back, 1 base at V and 9 bases at J, with 6 bases in the middle. The CDR3 protein is CASSPRGRELFF. CDR3 bases: TGTGCCAGCTCACCACGAGGCCGGGAGCTGTTTTTT.

V gene TRBV6-5 combines with J gene TRBJ1-2, with a tentative D call TRBD1 (6 bases). Trimming stripped 5 bases from V and 8 bases from J, with 15 bases between. The CDR3 runs to 13 residues. Germline values: CDR1 MNHEY, CDR2 SVGAGI. DNA of the CDR3: TGTGCCAGCAGTCTAGGGGGGGGTCGCGGCTACACCTTC. Protein: CASSLGGGRGYTF.

The chain combines TRBV6-6 with TRBJ1-4; possible D gene TRBD1, 5 bases. CDR1 is MNHNY and CDR2 is SVGAGI in the germline V gene (reference sequence). V was shortened by 5 bases and J by 0 bases, with 16 bases between the two germline ends. The CDR3 spans 17 residues. The CDR3, as DNA: TGTGCCAGCAGTCCAACACAGGCTTGGTCAACTAATGAAAAACTGTTTTTT. Protein sequence: CASSPTQAWSTNEKLFF.

The V call is TRBV9, the J call TRBJ1-5, with 9 bases aligning to TRBD1. J lost 3 bases, V lost 4 bases, and 5 bases had no gene match. CDR1 is SGDLS, CDR2 YYNGEE, per germline. The CDR3 totals 15 residues. The CDR3 nucleotides read TGTGCCAGCAGCCCGGGACAGGGAATCAATCAGCCCCAGCATTTT. It translates to CASSPGQGINQPQHF.

The rearrangement uses TRBV6-5 and TRBJ1-4, with D possibly matching TRBD1 (6 bases). The CDR3 runs 15 residues. V lost 2 bases, J lost 2 bases, and 9 bases lay in between. Germline V gene sequence: CDR1 MNHEY, CDR2 SVGAGI. CDR3 residues: CASSYTQGTNEKLFF. The CDR3 DNA reads TGTGCCAGCAGTTACACCCAGGGGACTAATGAAAAACTGTTTTTT.

The rearrangement links TRBV4-1 to TRBJ1-5; 11 positions agree with TRBD1. J gave up 6 bases and V 2 bases, and 6 bases lay outside the gene matches. CDR1 is MGHRA, CDR2 YSYEKL, per germline. The CDR3 consists of 16 residues. CDR3 sequence reads: CASSQRTGGVIQPQHF. CDR3 coding DNA: TGCGCCAGCAGCCAAAGGACAGGGGGCGTAATTCAGCCCCAGCATTTT.

V is TRBV10-2 and J is TRBJ1-5, with TRBD1 matching 7 bases. This CDR3 region has 16 residues. V trimming: 2 bases; J trimming: 7 bases; junction bases outside the gene matches: 11. Germline lookup yields CDR1 WSHSY and CDR2 SAAADI. The CDR3 DNA sequence: TGCGCCAGCAGTGAGGGAGGCAGGGGGTCGCGACAGCCCCAGCATTTT. Its translation: CASSEGGRGSRQPQHF.

V usage is TRBV7-8 and J usage is TRBJ1-1; D unresolved. Germline assignment: CDR1 SGHVS and CDR2 FQNEAQ. Deletions cut 3 bases from V and 1 base from J, with 6 bases between. The length of the CDR3 is 13 residues. CDR3 coding DNA: TGTGCCAGCAGCTTTACAGAGAACACTGAAGCTTTCTTT. As protein: CASSFTENTEAFF. Filled out from reference TRBV7-8 and TRBJ1-1, the complete variable domain reads GAGVSQSPRYKVAKRGQDVALRCDPISGHVSLFWYQQALGQGPEFLTYFQNEAQLDKSGLPSDRFFAERPEGSVSTLKIQRTQQEDSAVYLCASSFTENTEAFFGQGTRLTVV.

The chain joins TRBV2 to TRBJ2-5; D call uncertain. In germline, CDR1 is SNHLY, CDR2 FYNNEI. The CDR3 extends over 13 amino acids. V dropped 6 bases and J dropped 5 bases, with 13 bases sitting between them. The CDR3 region is CASSKDPPETQYF. CDR3 sequence (DNA): TGTGCCAGCAGCAAGGATCCCCCGGAGACCCAGTACTTC.

The chain has TRBV9 and TRBJ2-5; D not certain. The CDR3 runs 13 residues. Germline CDR1 is SGDLS and CDR2 is YYNGEE. V lost 4 bases to trimming and J lost 6 bases, with 13 bases between them. The CDR3 bases are TGTGCCAGCAGCCTCCATGGGGAACAGACCCAGTACTTC. This translates into CASSLHGEQTQYF.

The chain couples TRBV7-8 to TRBJ1-2; D gene unclear. CDR1 is SGHVS, CDR2 FQNEAQ, per germline. The V and J ends lost 1 base and 4 bases respectively, with 13 bases between them. This CDR3 spans 15 amino acids. CDR3: CASSLEAAKSYGYTF. As DNA, the CDR3 is TGTGCCAGCAGCTTAGAGGCGGCGAAGAGCTATGGCTACACCTTC.

The chain links TRBV5-6 to TRBJ2-1; the D gene is possibly TRBD2 (5 bases). The germline V gene encodes CDR1 SGHDT and CDR2 YYEEEE. The CDR3 loop spans 15 amino acids. Trimming removed 0 bases at V and 1 base at J, with 8 bases between. DNA for the CDR3: TGTGCCAGCAGCTTGGCCCCGGGATCCTACAATGAGCAGTTCTTC. The encoded protein is CASSLAPGSYNEQFF.

The J gene is TRBJ1-1, the V gene TRBV5-1; D perhaps matches TRBD1 (5 bases). V lost 4 bases, J lost 4 bases, and 14 bases lay in between. Germline CDR1 reads SGHRS; CDR2 reads YFSETQ. The CDR3 is 14 residues long. This CDR3 reads CASSGTFRGTEAFF. Written as DNA, the CDR3 is TGCGCCAGCAGCGGGACCTTCCGGGGCACTGAAGCTTTCTTT.

V gene TRBV6-5 combines with J gene TRBJ1-1; TRBD1 matches 7 bases. The CDR3 covers 15 residues. Per germline, CDR1 MNHEY and CDR2 SVGAGI. Unmatched junction bases numbered 5, after V lost 2 bases and J lost 2 bases. DNA of the CDR3: TGTGCCAGCAGTTACCAGGGACAGCCTAACACTGAAGCTTTCTTT. Amino acid sequence: CASSYQGQPNTEAFF.

The chain joins TRBV6-5 to TRBJ1-5, with TRBD1 as a possible D gene (5 bases). V lost 0 bases, J lost 5 bases, and 5 bases lay in between. The CDR3 consists of 13 residues. Germline V gene data show CDR1 as MNHEY and CDR2 as SVGAGI. CDR3 DNA: TGTGCCAGCAGTTACTCGACAGATCAGCCCCAGCATTTT. Its translation: CASSYSTDQPQHF.

The V call is TRBV19, the J call TRBJ1-4; the D gene is possibly TRBD1 (6 bases). V gave up 3 bases and J gave up 8 bases, with 16 bases separating them. The CDR3 covers 15 residues. From germline, CDR1 is LNHDA and CDR2 SQIVND (reference sequence). CDR3 DNA: TGTGCCAGTAGTATTACGGGGGCAGGTGGCGAAAAACTGTTTTTT. Encoded protein: CASSITGAGGEKLFF. Together with reference TRBV19 and TRBJ1-4, the CDR3 gives the full variable domain: DGGITQSPKYLFRKEGQNVTLSCEQNLNHDAMYWYRQDPGQGLRLIYYSQIVNDFQKGDIAEGYSVSREKKESFPLTVTSAQKNPTAFYLCASSITGAGGEKLFFGSGTQLSVL.

The gene calls are TRBV6-5 and TRBJ2-5, with a weak D call TRBD1 (6 bases). The V gene lost 6 bases and the J gene lost 1 base, with 6 bases spanning the gap. CDR3 length: 12 amino acids. CDR1 is MNHEY and CDR2 is SVGAGI in the germline V gene. CDR3 loop: CASRQGQETQYF. DNA of the CDR3: TGTGCCAGCAGACAGGGCCAAGAGACCCAGTACTTC.

The chain joins TRBV3-1 (or the pseudogene TRBV3-2) to TRBJ2-1; 7 bases match TRBD2. The germline gives CDR1 LGHDT, CDR2 YNNKEL (reference sequence). Losses at the gene ends were 4 bases for V and 7 bases for J; bases not matched to a gene: 16. The CDR3 runs to 17 residues. The CDR3 sequence is CASSPRGDAGFRNEQFF. The CDR3 coding sequence is TGTGCCAGCAGCCCTCGGGGGGATGCGGGGTTTAGGAATGAGCAGTTCTTC.

This chain links TRBV30 with TRBJ1-2; TRBD1 is a possible D gene (6 bases). Germline-derived CDR1 and CDR2 are GTSNPN and SVGIG (reference sequence). Trimming took off 3 bases at V and 2 bases at J, with 16 bases between the two ends. This CDR3 comprises 15 residues. CDR3 sequence: CAWRHMRGANYGYTF. CDR3 DNA: TGTGCCTGGAGGCACATGAGGGGGGCGAACTATGGCTACACCTTC. Complete variable domain (other parts from reference TRBV30 and TRBJ1-2): SQTIHQWPATLVQPVGSPLSLECTVEGTSNPNLYWYRQAAGRGLQLLFYSVGIGQISSEVPQNLSASRPQDRQFILSSKKLLLSDSGFYLCAWRHMRGANYGYTFGSGTRLTVV.